This T cell receptor beta chain came from a study of T-cell memory formation after mild COVID-19. Using its own MiXCR run on the 5' RACE reads, TCRdb lists one record per CDR3 protein. This table has about 270,000 distinct CDR3 sequences, 15% appearing once. Germline CDR1 reads SGHRS; CDR2 reads YFSETQ. The length of the CDR3 is 14 residues. Trimming stripped 0 bases from V and 0 bases from J, with 7 bases between. This clonotype was counted a few times. Its specificity is not known. Findings and caveats of the study: CD4/CD8 balance held among clones contracting day 15 to 85, and later expanders leaned CD4+.

Material for sequencing was PBMCs or a T cell subset sorted from them (not recorded which). V is TRBV5-1 and J is TRBJ2-7; no firm D call. This TCR came from an adult woman who had mild COVID-19 (a few samples of this study predate the infection). Cell type and time point are not known. The CDR3 here is CASSLADNSYEQYF. The CDR3, as DNA: TGCGCCAGCAGCTTGGCCGACAACTCCTACGAGCAGTACTTC.